Given below is one TCR beta chain in context. Its antigen is still unknown. This may be a read error, as it is one base from a much larger clone. Genomic DNA provided the template from which TCR beta VDJ and CDR3 profiles were obtained. TCRdb re-called the reads through MiXCR, storing one row per CDR3 protein. The table records about 160,000 distinct CDR3 sequences, approximately 40% of them present only once. These data belong to a study of CD8+CD57+ T cells in acquired aplastic anemia. Turning to the study itself: The DNA of sorted CD4+ and CD8+ cells averaged roughly 3 ug. In CD4+ cells, healthy donors produced an average of about 10.8 million reads.

The V gene's germline CDR1 is SGHNT and CDR2 YENEEA. This CDR3 has 14 amino acids. Whole-study results and caveats: With respect to CD8+ Simpson's diversity, patients and controls did not differ significantly. The study identified twenty-nine CD8+ CDR3 sequences shared by patients and controls.

The receptor was isolated from a human donor in good health. The chain has TRBV11-3 and TRBJ2-7; D uncertain. Specimen: sorted CD4+, CD8+, or CD8+CD57+ T cells (not recorded which) from PBMCs. The CDR3 DNA reads TGTGCCGGCAGCTTTACAGCTAGCTCCTACGAGCAGTACTTC. This sequence encodes CAGSFTASSYEQYF.